Described below is a single T cell receptor beta chain sequence and its context. Its target is unknown. Regarding donors, all were healthy bone marrow donors. This specimen comes from a study of cytomegalovirus exposure and HLA in healthy donors. Turning to the study itself: There were 350 to 400 genotyped donors. Of these, roughly 80% fell in the genetic ancestry cluster associated with self-reported Caucasian donors. General study results and limits: Information on immune exposure was restricted to one variable (CMV serostatus). 164 TCR beta chains were listed as cytomegalovirus-associated.

Primers for the PCR totalled 60 Vbeta and 13 Jbeta. Only in-frame clones appear in the TCRdb table, and some are missing; sequencing was by immunoSEQ multiplex PCR. The sample has roughly 200,000 clones; around four fifths are singletons. Per germline, CDR1 MNHEY and CDR2 SMNVEV (reference sequence). This CDR3 comprises 16 residues. The trim removed 2 bases at V and 10 bases at J, leaving 10 bases unmatched. The sequencing input was PBMCs. This clonotype originated in a middle-aged woman in good health and CMV-seronegative. V usage is TRBV27 and J usage is TRBJ2-1, with 11 bases aligning to TRBD2. CDR3 bases: TGTGCCAGCAGTTTAAGGGTTAGCGGGGGGGCCCGAGAGCAGTTCTTC. Protein sequence: CASSLRVSGGAREQFF.